This T cell receptor beta chain was observed in a study of tumor and adjacent non-tumor tissue in lung cancer. Study results and limitations: Tumor repertoires had a smaller top 100 clone share than normal lung. Significantly higher TCR diversity was found in tumor than normal lung.

The CDR3 runs 14 residues. On this clonotype: The antigen is unknown. One junction end does not reproduce the germline sequence, and a read error may be involved.

The template was RNA from unsorted bulk tissue. More than 3 cm separated this lung sample from the edge of the tumor. Donors were chemotherapy-naive, newly diagnosed lung cancer surgical patients in China, August–late 2014. A modified ARM-PCR protocol with three rounds of nested PCR amplified TCRbeta. Via MiXCR, TCRdb re-called the multiplex PCR reads, giving one row per CDR3 protein. The repertoire holds 90,000 to 100,000 distinct CDR3 sequences, 75% to 85% seen once, with roughly 29% in the top ten. The sample consisted of distant non-tumor lung tissue. This clonotype was sampled from a man aged 55 to 70 with small cell lung cancer. The chain carries TRBV12-3 or TRBV12-4 and TRBJ2-1; 13 bases align to TRBD2. This chain's CDR3 is CASRWTSGSNEHFF. Here the CDR3 DNA reads TGTGCCAGCAGATGGACTAGCGGGAGTAATGAGCATTTCTTC.